This T cell receptor (beta chain) was sequenced in a study of shared clonotypes between healthy human individuals (dated by TCRdb to 2019 to 2021). Regarding the complete study: The cohort comprised two women and a few men aged 18 to 49 years. Each donor's leukapheresis produced roughly between roughly 0.85 and 10 billion PBMCs. To increase sequencing depth and limit assay-specific biases, different laboratories used diverse techniques to prepare libraries and sequence TCR repertoires. For each donor, CD4 naive and CD4 memory were each given three plates, CD8 naive was given two plates, and CD8 memory was given one plate. The study deeply sequenced blood TCR repertoires of several healthy adults to estimate repertoire size and the extent of clonotype sharing between individuals. The study at large found these results: Incomplete sequencing was indicated by rarefaction of sorted-subset datasets, despite the large sequencing depth. The genetic and exposure-history diversity represented was limited by the small number of donors. Sampling was restricted to blood, and TCR repertoires in tissue are likely to differ from TCR repertoires in blood. Compared with non-shared clonotypes, clonotypes shared by all four sorted-subset donors had higher generation probabilities. Based on pairwise subsampling, the degree of clonotype sharing among donors was expected to be affected by sequencing depth. Larger estimated clonotype richness was generally found for naive subsets than for memory subsets. When several donors were compared, the shared fraction of clonotypes was about 5% for naive CD4, about 4% for naive CD8, more than 2% for memory CD4, and less than 0.45% for memory CD8.

V and J lose 1 base and 4 bases, and a span of 10 bases separates them. The CDR3 goes from the cysteine to the phenylalanine over 15 residues. The DNA shown is the 45-base CDR3, in frame from base 1. CDR1 and CDR2 were assigned from the germline V gene (reference sequence) as SEHNR and FQNEAQ. With regard to this clone: Its antigen remains undetermined. Base qualities are missing; no much larger clone stands one base away.

The donors were healthy, HIV-negative adults with no recently reported acute infections or vaccinations. All donors were Caucasian adults living in Nashville, Tennessee, USA. CD4+ T cells were enriched by magnetic negative selection, after which naive cells were positively selected on CD45RA and the negative fraction was taken as the memory subset. Blood was obtained by leukapheresis, after which PBMCs were separated by Ficoll-Histopaque density gradient centrifugation and cryopreserved in liquid nitrogen vapor phase. Analytical flow cytometry was used to check the purity and quantity of every magnetically sorted T cell population. Each sorted fraction had its genomic DNA isolated and then quantified by UV absorbance on a Nanodrop 2000c. Using the deep immunoSEQ assay, multiplex PCR amplified TCR CDR3 regions from genomic DNA. For each cell subset, the extracted genomic DNA was distributed evenly across all wells of several immunoSEQ 96-well plates, and each plate served as one replicate. For sorted subsets, each replicate PCR was loaded with approximately 200 ng genomic DNA, equivalent to 32,000 or so T cell genomes. Purified libraries were measured with a Qubit 3.0 fluorometer, size-checked on a Bioanalyzer 2100, and measured again with the KAPA Library Quantification kit. Each immunoSEQ 96-well plate was sequenced on its own single-read 150-cycle Illumina NextSeq 550 flow cell. The authors processed their data as follows. Because the immunoSEQ output held only junctional sequences and lacked quality scores, the filtering could not match the filtering applied to full-length reads. Sequences were annotated with PyIR, a Python wrapper for IgBLAST v1.9, and V/J genes and CDR3 were assigned using IMGT germline references. Reads were filtered out if the reads had weak V/J assignments (E-value above 1e-6), no CDR3, stop codons, out-of-frame junctions, or ambiguous translated residues. V3J clonotypes were defined as sequences sharing the same inferred V gene, J gene, and CDR3 amino acid sequence. Percentage overlap between repertoires was computed as shared unique clonotypes divided by the size of the smaller repertoire. RTK rarefaction, the Chao1 estimator, and Recon v2.1 estimates of unobserved clonotypes were used to assess repertoire richness. OLGA was used to compute generation probabilities for all TCRbeta clonotypes that the gDNA method yielded from several donors. TCRdb re-hosts the immuneACCESS table, in-frame sequences only. Its copies lack some clones; in the studies checked, an unresolved V gene accounts for under half of them, and the cause for the rest is not known. V and J calls and clone size are copied from that table; D and trimming were computed from the DNA. Here the sample has about 680,000 clones; around 78% occur a single time. The top ten clonotypes cover 1.5% to 2% of the sample.

Sequenced material: memory CD4+ T cells sorted from blood. The cell subset or site label of this sample denotes: CD45RA-negative fraction. This clonotype was obtained from a woman in her twenties or thirties in good health. Recombination linked TRBV7-9 to TRBJ2-2; the D gene cannot be named for sure. The nucleotide sequence is given as TGTGCCAGCAGCTTAGGACTGGATTCCACCGGGGAGCTGTTTTTT. The translation is CASSLGLDSTGELFF.